This passage covers 18 T cell receptor beta chains from one sample sequenced in a study of blood T cell repertoires in COVID-19. TCRdb's table, derived via immunoSEQ multiplex PCR, lists solely in-frame clones and lacks some. The sample shows approximately 19,000 clones, about 90% of them seen only once. The sequencing sample was made of peripheral blood. These receptors all come from a human donor in a cohort sampled during active COVID-19.

The rearrangement joins TRBV12-3 or TRBV12-4 to TRBJ1-6; tentative D call: TRBD1 (6 bases). The ends were cut back, 7 bases at V and 5 bases at J, with 9 bases in the middle. The CDR3 totals 13 residues. This chain's CDR3 is CASKGQNNSPLHF. For the CDR3, the DNA is TGTGCCAGCAAAGGACAGAATAATTCACCCCTCCACTTT.

The rearrangement links TRBV2 to TRBJ2-7; possible D gene TRBD2, 7 bases. Germline CDR1 and CDR2: SNHLY and FYNNEI. The CDR3 is made up of 14 amino acids. Trimming left V 4 bases short and J 0 bases short, with 10 bases between. The CDR3 nucleotides read TGTGCCAGCAGTGGAGGGGGGGCCTCCTACGAGCAGTACTTC. It specifies CASSGGGASYEQYF.

The CDR3 DNA follows: TGTGCCAGCAGTACAGGGATGTACACTGAAGCTTTCTTT. This sequence encodes CASSTGMYTEAFF. The chain has TRBV6-5 and TRBJ1-1, with D possibly TRBD1 on 6 matching bases. CDR3 length: 13 amino acids. Between the trimmed V and J ends, which lost 5 bases and 3 bases, there was a span of 10 bases. The V gene's germline CDR1 is MNHEY and CDR2 SVGAGI.

The chain has TRBV11-2 and TRBJ2-3; D gene unclear. V gave up 1 base and J gave up 0 bases, with 2 bases separating them. The CDR3 consists of 13 residues. From germline, CDR1 is SGHAT and CDR2 FQNNGV. In nucleotides, the CDR3 is TGTGCCAGCAGCTTAGCTAGCACAGATACGCAGTATTTT. Amino acid sequence: CASSLASTDTQYF.

This chain uses TRBV28 with TRBJ2-5; weak D call: TRBD2 (6 bases). CDR3 size: 14 residues. The germline gives CDR1 MDHEN, CDR2 SYDVKM. The V and J ends lost 7 bases and 3 bases respectively, with 15 bases between them. This CDR3 reads CASTPGGAKETQYF. For the CDR3, the DNA is TGTGCCAGCACACCCGGCGGGGCAAAAGAGACCCAGTACTTC.

The rearrangement uses TRBV27 and TRBJ2-4; perhaps TRBD1 as D (5 bases). Germline V lookup: CDR1 MNHEY, CDR2 SMNVEV (reference sequence). Between the trimmed V and J ends, which lost 5 bases and 1 base, there was a span of 9 bases. This CDR3 contains 14 residues. This chain's CDR3 is CASSRQTAKNIQYF. The DNA of the CDR3 is TGTGCCAGCAGTCGACAGACGGCCAAAAACATTCAGTACTTC.

J is TRBJ2-1 and V is TRBV11-2, with D perhaps TRBD2 (5 bases). CDR1 and CDR2 from the germline V gene are SGHAT and FQNNGV. V lost 5 bases and J lost 6, with 17 bases in between. CDR3 length equals 15 residues. CDR3 nucleotides: TGTGCCAGCAGCGCCTTAGGTGGAGGTCTCAATGAGCAGTTCTTC. This encodes CASSALGGGLNEQFF.

About this clone itself: An end of the junction does not agree with germline; a read error may underlie this. The chain combines TRBV10-3 with TRBJ1-2; D possibly corresponds to TRBD1 (6 bases). The CDR3 length is 12 residues. Per germline, CDR1 ENHRY and CDR2 SYGVKD. The CDR3 sequence: CAISESWMTGIF. The CDR3 DNA reads as TGTGCCATCAGTGAGTCGTGGATGACAGGCATCTTC.

The genes are TRBV2 and TRBJ1-2, with TRBD1 identical over 9 bases. The CDR3 loop spans 13 amino acids. In germline, CDR1 is SNHLY, CDR2 FYNNEI. V shed 4 bases, J shed 8 bases, and the junction held 5 bases outside the gene matches. This CDR3 reads CASSGPGQGGYTF. The CDR3 DNA follows: TGTGCCAGCAGTGGTCCGGGACAGGGAGGCTACACCTTC.

The rearrangement joins TRBV24-1 to TRBJ2-6; 11 bases agree with TRBD1. The CDR3 has 17 residues. Germline-derived CDR1 and CDR2 are KGHDR and SFDVKD. The V gene end was trimmed by 5 bases and the J gene end by 2 bases; junction bases not matched to a gene: 4. The DNA of the CDR3 is TGTGCCACCAGTGGTAGGGACAGGGGGACTGGGGCCAACGTCCTGACTTTC. Its protein is CATSGRDRGTGANVLTF.

The rearrangement links TRBV19 to TRBJ1-6, with 9 bases aligning to TRBD1. CDR3 length: 14 amino acids. Per germline, CDR1 LNHDA and CDR2 SQIVND (reference sequence). The junction had 2 bases not matched to a gene; V was cut back by 4 bases and J by 7 bases. CDR3 sequence: CASSTTGGNSPLHF. The CDR3 region has the DNA TGTGCCAGTAGTACGACAGGGGGAAATTCACCCCTCCACTTT.

The rearrangement uses TRBV5-5 and TRBJ2-6; unclear D gene. V lost 2 bases to trimming and J lost 4 bases, with 7 bases between them. Germline V gives CDR1 SGHKS, CDR2 YYEKEE (reference sequence). CDR3 length: 14 residues. The CDR3 DNA is TGTGCCAGCAGCTTTCCGTCGGGGGCCAACGTCCTGACTTTC. It encodes CASSFPSGANVLTF. Together with reference TRBV5-5 and TRBJ2-6, the CDR3 gives the full variable domain: DAGVTQSPTHLIKTRGQQVTLRCSPISGHKSVSWYQQVLGQGPQFIFQYYEKEERGRGNFPDRFSARQFPNYSSELNVNALLLGDSALYLCASSFPSGANVLTFGAGSRLTVL.

The chain is built from TRBV5-8 and TRBJ1-2, with a tentative D call TRBD1 (6 bases). The germline V and J ends were trimmed by 2 bases and 3 bases, with 14 bases remaining between them. There are 15 residues in the CDR3. CDR1 SGHTS and CDR2 YDEGEE come from the germline V gene. Here the CDR3 DNA reads TGTGCCAGCAGCTTCCTATTACAGGGCCACTATGGCTACACCTTC. Its translation: CASSFLLQGHYGYTF.

The chain recombines TRBV12-3 or TRBV12-4 with TRBJ1-1, with a tentative D call TRBD1 (6 bases). Trimming left V 6 bases short and J 7 bases short, with 15 bases between. This CDR3 comprises 13 residues. CDR3 sequence reads: CASSPGGRVEAFF. CDR3 bases: TGTGCCAGCAGCCCCGGGGGGCGGGTTGAAGCTTTCTTT.

Points on this clone: The junction does not match germline at one end; this may be a read error. The chain combines TRBV2 with TRBJ2-3, with D possibly TRBD2 on 7 matching bases. Per germline, CDR1 SNHLY and CDR2 FYNNEI. CDR3 size: 13 residues. CDR3 nucleotide sequence: TGCGCCAGCAGTGATGGGGGGGGCGCTACGCAGTATTTT. Translation: CASSDGGGATQYF.

The chain joins TRBV3-1 (or the pseudogene TRBV3-2) to TRBJ1-2; D gene unclear. CDR1 LGHDT and CDR2 YNNKEL come from the germline V gene (reference sequence). The CDR3 runs to 14 residues. V was pared by 4 bases and J by 4 bases, with 13 bases between. The DNA for the CDR3 is TGTGCCAGCAGCCCCGGCGAGCGGACCTATGGCTACACCTTC. Its protein is CASSPGERTYGYTF.

The rearrangement links TRBV30 to TRBJ2-7; D remains unclear. Germline CDR1 reads GTSNPN; CDR2 reads SVGIG (reference sequence). The CDR3 runs 12 residues. The V gene lost 3 bases and the J gene lost 6 bases, with 12 bases spanning the gap. This chain's CDR3 is CAWRTIRAEQYF. CDR3 nucleotide sequence: TGTGCCTGGAGAACTATCAGAGCCGAGCAGTACTTC.

The V and J genes are TRBV10-3 and TRBJ1-2, with D hard to call. Germline CDR1 ENHRY, CDR2 SYGVKD. Trimming left V 0 bases short and J 3 bases short, with 8 bases between. The CDR3 length is 14 residues. Here the CDR3 DNA reads TGTGCCATCAGTGAGTCGGCCCAGTACTATGGCTACACCTTC. Translated: CAISESAQYYGYTF.